The present entry profiles one T cell receptor (beta chain) with its context. As processed by the authors: Researchers report that nucleated cell counts were estimated from reference gene primer amplification. Produced via immunoSEQ multiplex PCR; TCRdb's table is partial and in-frame only. V, J and clone size derive from that table, while D and trimming were established from the DNA sequence. The sample comprises tens of thousands of clones, 91% of which are singletons, and 1.5% to 2% rests with the top ten. This record comes from a study of blood T cell repertoires in COVID-19. Overall study context: There were acute and convalescent COVID-19 samples, and they came from the United States, Italy and Spain. Nucleic acid was either cDNA or gDNA, and it came from T cells, B-cell-depleted T cells, or PBMCs.

With V trimmed by 6 bases and J by 5 bases, 10 bases remained unmatched. This CDR3 comprises 16 residues. CDR1 MDHEN and CDR2 SYDVKM come from the germline V gene. This receptor was taken from a woman aged 50 to 60 in a cohort sampled during active COVID-19. Sequenced: peripheral blood. The rearrangement links TRBV28 to TRBJ2-3, with TRBD2 matching over 11 bases. Here the CDR3 DNA reads TGTGCCAGCAGCGTTCCGCTAGCGGGAGGCGGAGATACGCAGTATTTT. As protein: CASSVPLAGGGDTQYF. Full variable domain (rest looked up from reference TRBV28 and TRBJ2-3): DVKVTQSSRYLVKRTGEKVFLECVQDMDHENMFWYRQDPGLGLRLIYFSYDVKMKEKGDIPEGYSVSREKKERFSLILESASTNQTSMYLCASSVPLAGGGDTQYFGPGTRLTVL.